This TCR beta chain is drawn from a study of blood T cell repertoires in COVID-19. Germline V gene lookup returns CDR1 GTSNPN and CDR2 SVGIG (reference sequence). V shed 0 bases and J shed 5 bases, with 15 bases lying between them. This CDR3 contains 15 residues. All enrollees were about 18 to 89 years old and from 24 US areas. Authors' methods: How many nucleated cells were present was estimated from reference gene primer amplification. Repertoires were generated with immunoSEQ multiplex PCR, while TCRdb's copy carries only in-frame clones and drops some. V and J calls and clone size are those listed in that table; D and trimming were worked out from the DNA. The table records about 210,000 clones, approximately 75% of them present only once.

Sequencing used PBMCs or T cells enriched from blood (not recorded which). V is TRBV30 and J is TRBJ2-3; D might be TRBD1 (5 bases). The sequence was obtained from a man aged 35-49 years who had recovered from COVID-19. In DNA form, the CDR3 reads TGTGCCTGGAGTGTAGGGTTTGGCAGGGAAGATACGCAGTATTTT. The encoded protein is CAWSVGFGREDTQYF.